The 12 T cell receptor beta chains below come from one sample, sequenced in a study of somatic mutations in cytotoxic T cells in rheumatoid arthritis. The method was immunoSEQ multiplex PCR; TCRdb's version includes in-frame clones alone and lacks a portion of them. The sample carries over 20,000 clones, over 80% recorded once. The specimen was CD8+ T cells sorted from blood. All receptors come from a man aged 50 to 59 in good health.

This sequence joins TRBV11-3 and TRBJ2-5, with a weak D call TRBD1 (5 bases). The J call may not be correct, given that the DNA end is closer to TRBJ2-7. The CDR3 totals 16 residues. Germline values: CDR1 SGHNT, CDR2 YENEEA. The CDR3 DNA sequence: TGTGCCAGCAGCTTAAATCGGCAGGGTTTGTCCTACGAGCAGTACTTC. Translating it yields CASSLNRQGLSYEQYF.

The chain joins TRBV7-8 to TRBJ2-7, with 8 positions matching TRBD2. Germline V gene sequence: CDR1 SGHVS, CDR2 FQNEAQ. The V segment lost 1 base and the J segment 5 bases; nucleotides outside the gene matches: 10. The CDR3 loop spans 16 amino acids. Written as DNA, the CDR3 is TGTGCCAGCAGCTTAGTCTATGTGCGGGAGGACAACGAGCAGTACTTC. Residues: CASSLVYVREDNEQYF.

This chain links TRBV7-9 with TRBJ2-7, with 8 bases fitting TRBD2. The CDR3 runs 16 residues. The junction had 8 bases not matched to a gene; V was cut back by 4 bases and J by 0 bases. Germline V CDR1 and CDR2: SEHNR, FQNEAQ (reference sequence). The CDR3 here is CASSSMPTSDSYEQYF. DNA of the CDR3: TGTGCCAGCAGCTCTATGCCGACTAGCGACTCCTACGAGCAGTACTTC. Looking up the rest from reference TRBV7-9 and TRBJ2-7 gives the full variable domain: DTGVSQNPRHKITKRGQNVTFRCDPISEHNRLYWYRQTLGQGPEFLTYFQNEAQLEKSRLLSDRFSAERPKGSFSTLEIQRTEQGDSAMYLCASSSMPTSDSYEQYFGPGTRLTVT.

This chain links TRBV27 with TRBJ2-1, with 9 nucleotides matching TRBD2. The germline V gene has CDR1 MNHEY and CDR2 SMNVEV (reference sequence). There are 15 residues in the CDR3. V shed 5 bases and J 7 bases; nucleotides not matched to a gene: 9. In nucleotides, the CDR3 is TGTGCCAGCAGTCTCGGGACTAGCAGGGGGAATGAGCAGTTCTTC. It encodes CASSLGTSRGNEQFF.

This rearrangement joins TRBV4-1 to TRBJ2-1, with 13 bases that match TRBD2. V shed 1 base and J 5 bases; nucleotides not matched to a gene: 2. The CDR3 totals 16 residues. Germline V gene sequence: CDR1 MGHRA, CDR2 YSYEKL. CDR3 bases: TGCGCCAGCAGCCAAGTGGGACTAGCGGGGAACAATGAGCAGTTCTTC. Its protein product is CASSQVGLAGNNEQFF.

The table lists this clone with a count of one. The chain employs TRBV11-3 and TRBJ2-1, with D possibly TRBD2 on 7 matching bases. Germline V gives CDR1 SGHNT, CDR2 YENEEA. This CDR3 is built from 16 residues. The ends were cut back, 3 bases at V and 4 bases at J, with 16 bases in the middle. The CDR3, as DNA: TGTGCCAGCAGCTTCCGCGGGGGCCAGGTATACAATGAGCAGTTCTTC. It codes for CASSFRGGQVYNEQFF.

This clone was found once. The chain employs TRBV7-9 and TRBJ2-5; D gene unclear. Trimming took 1 base from V and 5 from J, leaving 8 bases between them. The CDR3 sequence is 13 residues long. Per germline, CDR1 SEHNR and CDR2 FQNEAQ (reference sequence). The CDR3, as DNA: TGTGCCAGCAGCTTAGTTGGTAGGGAGACCCAGTACTTC. Protein product: CASSLVGRETQYF.

The sample holds one count of this clone. The chain combines TRBV27 with TRBJ1-4; D is uncertain. The CDR3 contains 14 residues. Per the germline V gene, CDR1 is MNHEY and CDR2 is SMNVEV (reference sequence). V lost 6 bases and J lost 8, with 16 bases in between. The CDR3 DNA follows: TGTGCCAGCAGAACCTCCATAAACAGAGAAAAACTGTTTTTT. It specifies CASRTSINREKLFF. The full variable domain, with the rest looked up from reference TRBV27 and TRBJ1-4, is EAQVTQNPRYLITVTGKKLTVTCSQNMNHEYMSWYRQDPGLGLRQIYYSMNVEVTDKGDVPEGYKVSRKEKRNFPLILESPSPNQTSLYFCASRTSINREKLFFGSGTQLSVL.

The chain has TRBV13 and TRBJ2-2; the D gene is possibly TRBD2 (5 bases). Trimming removed 3 bases from V and 3 bases from J, with 8 bases in between. Looked up from germline, CDR1 is PRHDT and CDR2 is FYEKMQ (reference sequence). This CDR3 region has 14 residues. The CDR3 loop is CASSFWGDTGELFF. CDR3 nucleotides: TGTGCCAGCAGCTTCTGGGGAGACACCGGGGAGCTGTTTTTT.

This rearrangement joins TRBV9 to TRBJ2-1; TRBD2 matches 7 bases. This CDR3 comprises 12 residues. The V segment lost 2 bases and the J segment 7 bases; nucleotides outside the gene matches: 0. Germline V gives CDR1 SGDLS, CDR2 YYNGEE. The CDR3 region has the DNA TGTGCCAGCAGCGTTAGCGGGAATGAGCAGTTCTTC. It is translated as CASSVSGNEQFF.

The rearrangement joins TRBV4-1 to TRBJ2-7, with D possibly matching TRBD2 (6 bases). The CDR3 spans 17 residues. Germline V gives CDR1 MGHRA, CDR2 YSYEKL. V lost 3 bases, J lost 2 bases, and 20 bases lay in between. The CDR3 DNA follows: TGCGCCAGCAGCCAGACTCCGGGACTCCGAATGACCTACGAGCAGTACTTC. Its translation is CASSQTPGLRMTYEQYF.

This chain uses TRBV18 with TRBJ2-3; D unclear. CDR3 length: 15 amino acids. V was trimmed by 6 bases and J by 5 bases, leaving 18 bases between them. Per the germline V gene, CDR1 is KGHSH and CDR2 is LQKENI. The CDR3 DNA reads TGTGCCAGCTCGGGTCCTGGCGCGTTGGGAGATACGCAGTATTTT. Residues: CASSGPGALGDTQYF.